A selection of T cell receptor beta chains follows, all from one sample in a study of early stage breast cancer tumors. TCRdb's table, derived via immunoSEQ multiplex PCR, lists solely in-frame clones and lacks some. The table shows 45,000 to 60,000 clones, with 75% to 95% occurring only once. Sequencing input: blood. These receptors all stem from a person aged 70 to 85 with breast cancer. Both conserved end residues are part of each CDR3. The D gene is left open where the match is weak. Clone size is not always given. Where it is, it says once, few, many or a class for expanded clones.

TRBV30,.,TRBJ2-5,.,CAWSRQGRETQYF,TGTGCCTGGAGTAGGCAGGGGAGAGAGACCCAGTACTTC
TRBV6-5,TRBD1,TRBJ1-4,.,CASSRSGTGPEKLFF,TGTGCCAGCAGTAGATCCGGGACAGGGCCTGAAAAACTGTTTTTT
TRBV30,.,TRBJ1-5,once,CAWSRESTYSNQPQHF,TGTGCCTGGAGTCGGGAGAGTACTTATAGCAATCAGCCCCAGCATTTT
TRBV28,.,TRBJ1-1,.,CASSSGNTEAFF,TGTGCCAGCAGTTCAGGGAACACTGAAGCTTTCTTT
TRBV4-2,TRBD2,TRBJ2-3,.,CASSQELAGVSTDTQYF,TGTGCCAGCAGCCAAGAACTAGCGGGGGTAAGCACAGATACGCAGTATTTT
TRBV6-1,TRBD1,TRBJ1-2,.,CASSWDRVPSGGYTF,TGTGCCAGCAGTTGGGACAGGGTCCCCAGCGGAGGCTACACCTTC
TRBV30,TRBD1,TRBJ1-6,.,CAWSRQGGSPLHF,TGTGCCTGGTCTAGACAGGGAGGTTCACCCCTCCACTTT
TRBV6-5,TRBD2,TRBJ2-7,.,CASSYPSSGSSYEQYF,TGTGCCAGCAGTTACCCGTCTAGCGGGAGCTCCTACGAGCAGTACTTC
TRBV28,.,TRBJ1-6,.,CASSSPKRPLHF,TGTGCCAGCAGTTCGCCCAAGAGGCCCCTCCACTTT
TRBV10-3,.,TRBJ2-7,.,CAIGPISTYEQYF,TGTGCCATCGGCCCCATATCCACCTACGAGCAGTACTTC
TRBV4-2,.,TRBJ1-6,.,CASSPRPRANSPLHF,TGTGCCAGCAGCCCTCGGCCCAGGGCAAATTCACCCCTCCACTTT
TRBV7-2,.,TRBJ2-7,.,CASSLRRYGEQYF,TGTGCCAGCAGCTTGCGGCGTTATGGCGAGCAGTACTTC
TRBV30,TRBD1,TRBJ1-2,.,CAWSATGTGVYGYTF,TGTGCCTGGAGTGCAACCGGGACAGGGGTCTATGGCTACACCTTC
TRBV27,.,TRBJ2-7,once,CASSFDRAYEQYF,TGTGCCAGCAGTTTTGATCGGGCCTACGAGCAGTACTTC
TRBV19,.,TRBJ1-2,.,CASGEQQEGGYTF,TGTGCCAGTGGAGAACAGCAGGAGGGTGGCTACACCTTC
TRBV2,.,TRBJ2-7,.,CASSVEGASYEQYF,TGTGCCAGCAGTGTTGAAGGGGCCTCCTACGAGCAGTACTTC
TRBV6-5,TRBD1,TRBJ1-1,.,CASSYRGRITEAFF,TGTGCCAGCAGTTACAGGGGGCGGATTACTGAAGCTTTCTTT
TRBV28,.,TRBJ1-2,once,CASSLLAGVLSLYGYTF,TGTGCCAGCAGTTTATTAGCAGGGGTATTATCCCTCTATGGCTACACCTTC
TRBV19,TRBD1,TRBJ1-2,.,CASNIASSGTGGGYTF,TGTGCCAGTAATATTGCCTCCTCCGGGACAGGAGGTGGCTACACCTTC
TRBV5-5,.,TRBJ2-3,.,CASSLALDTQYF,TGTGCCAGCAGCTTGGCCCTGGATACGCAGTATTTT
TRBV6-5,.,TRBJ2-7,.,CASSYRESSYEQYF,TGTGCCAGCAGTTACCGGGAGAGCTCCTACGAGCAGTACTTC
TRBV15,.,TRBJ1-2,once,CATDGLNYTF,TGTGCGACGGATGGACTTAACTACACCTTC
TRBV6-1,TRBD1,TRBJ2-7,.,CASTPSGQGTYEQYF,TGTGCCAGCACGCCGTCAGGACAGGGGACCTACGAGCAGTACTTC
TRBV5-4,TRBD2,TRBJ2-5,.,CASSDRLAGVRETQYF,TGTGCCAGCAGCGATCGACTAGCGGGGGTACGAGAGACCCAGTACTTC
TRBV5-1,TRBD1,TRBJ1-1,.,CASLPDRVTNTEAFF,TGCGCCAGCCTGCCGGACAGGGTTACGAACACTGAAGCTTTCTTT
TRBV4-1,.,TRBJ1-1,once,CASSQDRVNTEAFF,TGCGCCAGCAGCCAAGACAGGGTTAACACTGAAGCTTTCTTT
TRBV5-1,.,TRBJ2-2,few,CASSLGQPNTGELFF,TGCGCCAGCAGCCTCGGACAACCGAACACCGGGGAGCTGTTTTTT
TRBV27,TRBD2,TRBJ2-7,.,CASSPSGSSGSSYEQYF,TGTGCCAGCAGCCCCAGTGGCTCTAGCGGGAGCTCCTACGAGCAGTACTTC
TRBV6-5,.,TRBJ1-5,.,CANSQDVGPQHF,TGTGCCAACAGCCAGGATGTTGGGCCCCAGCATTTT
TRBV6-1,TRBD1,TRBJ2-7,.,CASSLDRGSYEQYF,TGTGCCAGCAGTCTTGACAGGGGCTCCTACGAGCAGTACTTC
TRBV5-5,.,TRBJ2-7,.,CASSPVAGSGVYEQYF,TGTGCCAGCAGCCCGGTGGCGGGTTCGGGGGTGTACGAGCAGTACTTC
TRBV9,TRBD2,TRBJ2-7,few,CASSAGLAGSYEQYF,TGTGCCAGCAGCGCCGGACTAGCGGGCTCCTACGAGCAGTACTTC
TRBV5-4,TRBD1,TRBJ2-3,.,CASTPDRALTDTQYF,TGTGCCAGCACCCCGGACAGGGCACTCACAGATACGCAGTATTTT
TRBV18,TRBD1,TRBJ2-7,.,CASSPPTGQGPYEQYF,TGTGCCAGCTCACCACCGACCGGACAGGGTCCCTACGAGCAGTACTTC
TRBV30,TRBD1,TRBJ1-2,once,CAWSGKTGGNYGYTF,TGTGCCTGGAGTGGAAAAACAGGGGGCAACTATGGCTACACCTTC
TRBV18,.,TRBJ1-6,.,CASSPLAGGSRPGGSPLHF,TGTGCCAGCTCACCCCTCGCGGGGGGCAGCCGCCCCGGCGGTTCACCCCTCCACTTT
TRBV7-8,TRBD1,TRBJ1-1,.,CASSSGQGIHTEAFF,TGTGCCAGCAGCTCGGGACAGGGGATACACACTGAAGCTTTCTTT
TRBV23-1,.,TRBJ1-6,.,CASSQPGQNNSPLHF,TGCGCCAGCAGTCAACCCGGACAGAATAATTCACCCCTCCACTTT
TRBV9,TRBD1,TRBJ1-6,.,CASSPGTANSPLHF,TGTGCCAGCAGCCCGGGGACAGCTAATTCACCCCTCCACTTT
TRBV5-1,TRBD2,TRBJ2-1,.,CASSPGLAGNEQFF,TGCGCCAGCAGCCCCGGACTAGCGGGCAATGAGCAGTTCTTC
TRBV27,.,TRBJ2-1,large,CASIAGYNEQFF,TGTGCCAGCATTGCAGGCTACAATGAGCAGTTCTTC
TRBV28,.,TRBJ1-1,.,CAMYALGTEAFF,TGTGCCATGTACGCTCTCGGGACTGAAGCTTTCTTT